This is a list of T cell receptor beta chains from one sample in a study of cytomegalovirus exposure and HLA in healthy donors. Produced via immunoSEQ multiplex PCR; TCRdb's table is partial and in-frame only. The table shows about 89,000 clones, with around 86% occurring only once. Input material: PBMCs. These receptors all stem from a female donor in good health and CMV-seropositive. Each CDR3 is given with its conserved first and last residue. D genes are given only for firm matches. A row's size may be missing; if present it is once, few, many or a size class.

>TRBD1|TRBV6-1|NA|TRBJ1-5
TGTGCCACCCGGGACAGATTAAATCAGCCCCAGCATTTT
CATRDRLNQPQHF
>NA|TRBV7-9|few|TRBJ1-1
TGTGCCAGCAGCTTAGGGGGGCTCAACACTGAAGCTTTCTTT
CASSLGGLNTEAFF
>NA|TRBV9|NA|TRBJ2-3
TGTGCCAGCAAAGCCGAGGGAGGCTGGGATACGCAGTATTTT
CASKAEGGWDTQYF
>NA|TRBV5-1|NA|TRBJ2-3
TGCGCCAGCAGCGCAACCTACGTCACAGATACGCAGTATTTT
CASSATYVTDTQYF
>NA|TRBV6-1|NA|TRBJ2-3
TGTGCCTGCCTGGGGCACACAGATACGCAGTATTTT
CACLGHTDTQYF
>TRBD1|TRBV29-1|NA|TRBJ1-5
TGCAGCGTCAAGGACAGGCCAAATCAGCCCCAGCATTTT
CSVKDRPNQPQHF
>NA|TRBV19|NA|TRBJ1-1
TGTGCCAGTAGTATACCCAGAAACACTGAAGCTTTCTTT
CASSIPRNTEAFF
>TRBD1|TRBV6-5|NA|TRBJ1-1
TGTGCCAGCAGTTATGCCGGGACAGTAAACACTGAAGCTTTCTTT
CASSYAGTVNTEAFF
>TRBD1|TRBV6-5|NA|TRBJ1-1
TGTGCCAGCAGCCCGCGGACAGGAAACACTGAAGCTTTCTTT
CASSPRTGNTEAFF
>NA|TRBV19|NA|TRBJ1-2
TGTGCCAGTAGTCCTTGGACCAGGGAATCTAACTATGGCTACACCTTC
CASSPWTRESNYGYTF
>NA|TRBV7-2|NA|TRBJ1-1
TGTGCCAGCAGCCCCCCCAGGGAGGGTACTGAAGCTTTCTTT
CASSPPREGTEAFF
>TRBD2|TRBV5-4|NA|TRBJ2-1
TGTGCCAGCAGCTTGGGGGGACTAGCGGTCCACAATGAGCAGTTCTTC
CASSLGGLAVHNEQFF
>NA|TRBV4-1|NA|TRBJ1-2
TGCGCCAGCAGCCACTACACAGGGTACGGCTACACCTTC
CASSHYTGYGYTF
>TRBD2|TRBV4-1|NA|TRBJ2-1
TGCGCCAGCACCCCTGCGGGGGGGAGGGAGCAGTTCTTC
CASTPAGGREQFF
>NA|TRBV4-1|NA|TRBJ1-2
TGCGCCAGCAGCCAAGCGGGGGTAAGGACGTATGGCTACACCTTC
CASSQAGVRTYGYTF
>TRBD1|TRBV5-6|NA|TRBJ2-7
TGTGCCAGCAGCCATGGAGGCGGACAGGGGCCCTACGAGCAGTACTTC
CASSHGGGQGPYEQYF
>NA|TRBV30|NA|TRBJ1-3
TGTGCCACCCCCGGGGGGACCTCTGGAAACACCATATATTTT
CATPGGTSGNTIYF
>TRBD2|TRBV5-1|NA|TRBJ2-3
TGCGCCAGCAGCTGGGGGGGGACTACTACTAGCACAGATACGCAGTATTTT
CASSWGGTTTSTDTQYF
>TRBD2|TRBV27|NA|TRBJ2-1
TGTGCCAGCAGCCCCCTAGCGGGAGCGGATGAGCAGTTCTTC
CASSPLAGADEQFF
>NA|TRBV10-1|NA|TRBJ2-3
TGCGCCAGCAGTGTGCGTCGGGGGAGGACAGATACGCAGTATTTT
CASSVRRGRTDTQYF
>TRBD1|TRBV9|NA|TRBJ2-7
TGTGCCAGCAGCGGATACAGGGGTTCCTACGAGCAGTACTTC
CASSGYRGSYEQYF
>NA|TRBV5-1|NA|TRBJ2-7
TGCGCCAGCAGCTCCGCCGGGGGTACCTACGAGCAGTACTTC
CASSSAGGTYEQYF
>TRBD1|TRBV14|NA|TRBJ1-2
TGTGCCAGCAGCCAAACAGGGGGGAACTATGGCTACACCTTC
CASSQTGGNYGYTF
>TRBD1|TRBV6-5|NA|TRBJ1-2
TGTGCCAGCAGTCGACAGGGGGAATGGTATGGCTACACCTTC
CASSRQGEWYGYTF
>TRBD2|TRBV19|NA|TRBJ2-5
TGTGCCAGTAGTATAGGACTAGCGGGGGCCGACTTCTACCAAGAGACCCAGTACTTC
CASSIGLAGADFYQETQYF
>TRBD1|TRBV7-7|NA|TRBJ2-5
TGTGCCAGCAGCAGGGACAGCCAAGAGACCCAGTACTTC
CASSRDSQETQYF
>TRBD1|TRBV6-1|NA|TRBJ1-2
TGTGCCAGCAGTGAAGATGGGACAGGGTGGAATGGCTACACCTTC
CASSEDGTGWNGYTF
>TRBD2|TRBV9|NA|TRBJ2-5
TGTGCCAGCAGCGCAGCGGGAGGGGGGGAGACCCAGTACTTC
CASSAAGGGETQYF
>TRBD1|TRBV10-2|NA|TRBJ1-3
TGCGCCAGCAGTGTCACAGGGGGGCTCTCTGGAAACACCATATATTTT
CASSVTGGLSGNTIYF
>TRBD2|TRBV28|once|TRBJ2-3
TGTGCCAGCAGTTTATCGGCTAGCGGGCGGCCCACAGATACGCAGTATTTT
CASSLSASGRPTDTQYF
>NA|TRBV10-1|NA|TRBJ2-7
TGCGCCAGCAGCAAGGGAAGCGGGACAAGGGGGGACGAGCAGTACTTC
CASSKGSGTRGDEQYF
>TRBD2|TRBV2|few|TRBJ2-7
TGTGCCAGCAGTGCACCCCCTAGCGGGAGGGGGTACGAGCAGTACTTC
CASSAPPSGRGYEQYF
>TRBD1|TRBV10-2|NA|TRBJ1-1
TGCGCCAGCAGTGAGTCGCGAAGGGCCCCTAATTTACAGGGGGACACTGAAGCTTTCTTT
CASSESRRAPNLQGDTEAFF
>NA|TRBV6-1|NA|TRBJ2-2
TGTGCCAGCAGTGAAGCGCCACTCCGGGGGAGAAACACCGGGGAGCTGTTTTTT
CASSEAPLRGRNTGELFF
>TRBD1|TRBV6-1|few|TRBJ2-7
TGTGCCCGCAGTGCAGGACAGGCCTTCTCCTCCTACGAGCAGTACTTC
CARSAGQAFSSYEQYF
>NA|TRBV7-9|NA|TRBJ2-1
TGTGCCAGCAGAGCTTTCTCAAGCTCCTACAATGAGCAGTTCTTC
CASRAFSSSYNEQFF